This T cell receptor (beta chain) comes out of a study of blood T cell repertoires in COVID-19. Per the original data handling: By means of reference gene primer amplification, nucleated cell counts were estimated. Assay used: immunoSEQ multiplex PCR; TCRdb lists only in-frame clones, some missing. V and J calls plus clone size are reproduced from that table; the DNA served to infer D and trimming. The table has tens of thousands of clones, just over 85% seen once; the top ten hold more than 6.5%. Trimming shortened V by 5 bases and J by 2 bases, and 9 bases separated the two germline ends. Germline V gene lookup returns CDR1 LNHDA and CDR2 SQIVND (reference sequence). CDR3 length equals 13 residues.

The TCR comes from a man aged 45 to 65 with active COVID-19. The genes are TRBV19 and TRBJ2-5, with a weak D call TRBD2 (6 bases). The sample consisted of peripheral blood. The CDR3 region has the DNA TGTGCCAGTAGTCAGCGGGTACAAGAGACCCAGTACTTC. Amino acid sequence: CASSQRVQETQYF. Variable domain in full (rest from reference TRBV19 and TRBJ2-5): DGGITQSPKYLFRKEGQNVTLSCEQNLNHDAMYWYRQDPGQGLRLIYYSQIVNDFQKGDIAEGYSVSREKKESFPLTVTSAQKNPTAFYLCASSQRVQETQYFGPGTRLLVL.